These 27 T cell receptor beta chains came from one sample sequenced in a study of TIL therapy for anti-PD-1-resistant metastatic lung cancer. Sequencing used immunoSEQ v3. TCRdb's table, derived via immunoSEQ multiplex PCR, lists solely in-frame clones and lacks some. This sample has about 60,000 clones, with 80% to 90% found just once. As to time point: pre-treatment sample, taken before nivolumab and TIL therapy. The source material was blood, sampled at baseline. The source of these receptors is a person aged 25 to 80 with non-small cell lung cancer.

The DNA for the CDR3 is TGTGCCAGCAGCTTTACTGAGAACACCGGGGAGCTGTTTTTT. It yields the protein CASSFTENTGELFF. The chain is built from TRBV5-4 and TRBJ2-2, with D hard to call. The CDR3 is made up of 14 amino acids. Germline V CDR1 and CDR2: SGHNT, YYREEE (reference sequence). V was shortened by 2 bases and J by 1 base, with 6 bases between the two germline ends.

The chain links TRBV6-5 to TRBJ2-2; D possibly matches TRBD1 or TRBD2 (6 bases each). The CDR3 loop spans 14 amino acids. Germline V gives CDR1 MNHEY, CDR2 SVGAGI. V lost 6 bases and J 1 base, leaving 9 bases between the germline ends. CDR3 in amino acids: CASRGGQNTGELFF. CDR3 DNA sequence: TGTGCCAGCAGGGGGGGACAGAACACCGGGGAGCTGTTTTTT.

The V and J genes are TRBV28 and TRBJ2-5; maybe TRBD1 (6 bases). V gave up 2 bases and J gave up 5 bases, with 15 bases separating them. The CDR3 is made up of 15 amino acids. Germline loops: CDR1 MDHEN, CDR2 SYDVKM. Written as DNA, the CDR3 is TGTGCCAGCAGTTTAACAGGGCCTTCAGGGGAGACCCAGTACTTC. Its translation: CASSLTGPSGETQYF.

The CDR3 DNA sequence: TGTGCCAGCAGCCTCCTATCCACAGCCACTGAAGCTTTCTTT. It is translated as CASSLLSTATEAFF. The chain links TRBV27 to TRBJ1-1, with no clear D. The V end was cut by 6 bases, the J end by 4 bases, with 15 bases between. Looked up from germline, CDR1 is MNHEY and CDR2 is SMNVEV (reference sequence). The CDR3 sequence is 14 residues long.

The V gene is TRBV9, the J gene TRBJ1-2; tentatively, D is TRBD1 (5 bases). There are 16 residues in the CDR3. Trimming took 0 bases from V and 4 from J, leaving 16 bases between them. In germline, CDR1 is SGDLS, CDR2 YYNGEE. The CDR3 reads CASSVATEGSPYGYTF. DNA of the CDR3: TGTGCCAGCAGCGTAGCTACTGAGGGGTCACCCTATGGCTACACCTTC.

The chain has TRBV11-2 and TRBJ2-7; TRBD1 aligns across 9 bases. The germline V gene encodes CDR1 SGHAT and CDR2 FQNNGV. The CDR3 covers 14 residues. V lost 5 bases to trimming and J lost 4 bases; unmatched junction nucleotides: 6. This CDR3 reads CASSLHGTGYEQYF. CDR3 sequence (DNA): TGTGCCAGCAGCCTCCATGGGACAGGGTACGAGCAGTACTTC. Combining the CDR3 with reference TRBV11-2 and TRBJ2-7 gives the whole variable domain EAGVAQSPRYKIIEKRQSVAFWCNPISGHATLYWYQQILGQGPKLLIQFQNNGVVDDSQLPKDRFSAERLKGVDSTLKIQPAKLEDSAVYLCASSLHGTGYEQYFGPGTRLTVT.

The V call is TRBV9, the J call TRBJ1-3, with D perhaps matching TRBD1 (6 bases). V lost 3 bases and J lost 0, with 13 bases in between. This CDR3 region has 16 residues. Per germline, CDR1 SGDLS and CDR2 YYNGEE. CDR3 sequence reads: CASSEGGGTSGNTIYF. The CDR3 bases are TGTGCCAGCAGCGAAGGGGGAGGAACCTCTGGAAACACCATATATTTT. Combining the CDR3 with reference TRBV9 and TRBJ1-3 gives the whole variable domain DSGVTQTPKHLITATGQRVTLRCSPRSGDLSVYWYQQSLDQGLQFLIQYYNGEERAKGNILERFSAQQFPDLHSELNLSSLELGDSALYFCASSEGGGTSGNTIYFGEGSWLTVV.

V gene TRBV4-1 combines with J gene TRBJ2-1, with D uncertain. Germline lookup yields CDR1 MGHRA and CDR2 YSYEKL. V was cut by 4 bases and J by 8 bases, with 12 bases left in between. The CDR3 spans 13 residues. CDR3 nucleotides: TGCGCCAGCAGCCCCTGGCCCCGGGATGAGCAGTTCTTC. It is translated as CASSPWPRDEQFF.

In its sample, this clone was seen a few times. The chain uses TRBV30 and TRBJ1-2; no definite D call. Per the germline V gene, CDR1 is GTSNPN and CDR2 is SVGIG (reference sequence). The CDR3 has 13 amino acids. V shed 4 bases and J shed 5 bases, with 14 bases lying between them. CDR3 protein: CAWNRETAYGYTF. CDR3 DNA: TGTGCCTGGAACCGGGAGACGGCTTATGGCTACACCTTC.

The chain combines TRBV27 with TRBJ2-7; 9 nucleotides line up with TRBD1. Unmatched junction bases numbered 2, after V lost 5 bases and J lost 3 bases. The CDR3 runs to 13 residues. The germline V gene encodes CDR1 MNHEY and CDR2 SMNVEV (reference sequence). The CDR3, as DNA: TGTGCCAGCAGTCAGGACAGGGGCTACGAGCAGTACTTC. Translation: CASSQDRGYEQYF.

V and J are TRBV20-1 and TRBJ2-1; D is undetermined. Deletions cut 3 bases from V and 7 bases from J, with 13 bases between. In germline, CDR1 is DFQATT, CDR2 SNEGSKA (reference sequence). The CDR3 has 13 amino acids. For the CDR3, the DNA is TGCAGTGCTAGTCGCCCCGCCGATAATGAGCAGTTCTTC. It encodes CSASRPADNEQFF.

The gene calls are TRBV3-1 (or the pseudogene TRBV3-2) and TRBJ1-2, with D uncertain. The CDR3 has 17 amino acids. Per the germline V gene, CDR1 is LGHDT and CDR2 is YNNKEL (reference sequence). Trimming cost V 0 bases and J 4 bases, with 18 bases left between them. The CDR3 DNA is TGTGCCAGCAGCCAAGATCGCTACTCCGGGAGCGGCTATGGCTACACCTTC. This gives the protein CASSQDRYSGSGYGYTF.

V usage is TRBV4-2 and J usage is TRBJ1-1; 9 bases fit TRBD1. J lost 7 bases, V lost 2 bases, and 2 bases had no gene match. Germline-derived CDR1 and CDR2 are LGHNA and YNFKEQ. The CDR3 spans 13 residues. The CDR3 nucleotides are TGTGCCAGCAGCCAAATGGACAGGGGTGAAGCTTTCTTT. Its protein product is CASSQMDRGEAFF.

This chain joins TRBV5-6 and TRBJ1-1, with D perhaps TRBD1 (6 bases). Germline CDR1 is SGHDT and CDR2 is YYEEEE. This CDR3 has 17 residues. Trimming took 0 bases from V and 0 from J, leaving 15 bases between them. This CDR3 reads CASSLEQGRRMNTEAFF. The CDR3 coding sequence is TGTGCCAGCAGCTTGGAACAGGGAAGAAGAATGAACACTGAAGCTTTCTTT.

The genes are TRBV18 and TRBJ1-3; tentative D call: TRBD1 (5 bases). This CDR3 is built from 14 residues. Germline V gene data show CDR1 as KGHSH and CDR2 as LQKENI. Trimming took off 5 bases at V and 4 bases at J, with 12 bases between the two ends. CDR3 nucleotide sequence: TGTGCCAGCTCAAAGATGGGGGTCGGAAACACCATATATTTT. It encodes CASSKMGVGNTIYF.

The chain combines TRBV9 with TRBJ2-7; D is ambiguous. Trimming removed 4 bases at V and 3 bases at J, with 14 bases between. The CDR3 runs to 14 residues. The V gene's germline CDR1 is SGDLS and CDR2 YYNGEE. The CDR3 region has the DNA TGTGCCAGCAGCCCTTCCGGGCCCATCTACGAGCAGTACTTC. Its translation is CASSPSGPIYEQYF.

This chain uses TRBV29-1 with TRBJ2-7; 12 bases fit TRBD2. From germline, CDR1 is SQVTM and CDR2 ANQGSEA. With 5 bases clipped from V and 3 bases from J, the junction kept 2 bases outside the gene matches. This CDR3 comprises 13 residues. CDR3 in DNA: TGCAGCGTTATGACTAGCGGGAGCTACGAGCAGTACTTC. Its translation: CSVMTSGSYEQYF.

The table lists this clone with a count of one. V gene TRBV5-3 combines with J gene TRBJ1-3; tentative D call: TRBD1 (6 bases). TRBV5-3 has ORF status, its function being uncertain. CDR3 length: 16 residues. V gave up 5 bases and J gave up 6 bases, with 21 bases separating them. CDR3 sequence reads: CARRAATQGLPNTIYF. DNA for the CDR3: TGTGCCAGAAGGGCAGCCACACAGGGCCTTCCAAACACCATATATTTT.

This chain uses TRBV5-6 with TRBJ2-7, with D tentatively TRBD1 or TRBD2 (5 bases each). V shed 3 bases and J shed 5 bases, with 18 bases lying between them. The CDR3 is made up of 15 amino acids. Germline CDR1 is SGHDT and CDR2 is YYEEEE. The CDR3 bases are TGTGCCAGCAGCTCTTTAACCCGGGACGGTGACGAGCAGTACTTC. It encodes CASSSLTRDGDEQYF.

The rearrangement links TRBV10-3 to TRBJ2-3; D is perhaps TRBD2 (6 bases). This CDR3 region has 15 residues. Per germline, CDR1 ENHRY and CDR2 SYGVKD. The V end was cut by 3 bases, the J end by 6 bases, with 16 bases between. This chain's CDR3 is CAISDRGGNRDTQYF. CDR3 nucleotides: TGTGCCATCAGTGATAGGGGCGGGAATCGGGATACGCAGTATTTT.

The chain recombines TRBV28 with TRBJ2-1; maybe TRBD2 (6 bases). This CDR3 contains 10 residues. V dropped 6 bases and J dropped 10 bases, with 7 bases sitting between them. The V gene's germline CDR1 is MDHEN and CDR2 SYDVKM. Here the CDR3 reads CASRRGEQFF. The CDR3 bases are TGTGCCAGCAGGCGGGGAGAGCAGTTCTTC.

V is TRBV7-3 and J is TRBJ2-1; 14 positions match TRBD2. Per germline, CDR1 SGHTA and CDR2 FQGTGA. The CDR3 is made up of 16 amino acids. Trimming removed 5 bases from V and 6 bases from J; junction bases left unmatched: 6. Here the CDR3 reads CASSRTGLAGGNEQFF. The CDR3 nucleotides read TGTGCCAGCAGCCGAACCGGACTAGCGGGAGGCAATGAGCAGTTCTTC.

The gene calls are TRBV9 and TRBJ1-1; D is ambiguous. V shed 4 bases and J shed 3 bases, with 10 bases lying between them. CDR1 SGDLS and CDR2 YYNGEE come from the germline V gene. The CDR3 sequence is 13 residues long. CDR3 nucleotide sequence: TGTGCCAGCAGCCGCAGGACGGACACTGAAGCTTTCTTT. This gives the protein CASSRRTDTEAFF.

V gene TRBV3-1 (or the pseudogene TRBV3-2) combines with J gene TRBJ2-1; 15 nucleotides line up with TRBD2. This CDR3 is built from 17 residues. With V trimmed by 1 base and J by 10 bases, 8 bases remained unmatched. Germline-derived CDR1 and CDR2 are LGHDT and YNNKEL (reference sequence). CDR3 amino acids: CASSQGLSGLAGGEQFF. The CDR3 DNA sequence: TGTGCCAGCAGCCAAGGTCTTTCGGGACTAGCGGGGGGAGAGCAGTTCTTC.

V and J are TRBV6-6 and TRBJ2-2; D is unresolved. This CDR3 spans 12 amino acids. Per the germline V gene, CDR1 is MNHNY and CDR2 is SVGAGI (reference sequence). Trimming stripped 2 bases from V and 5 bases from J, with 3 bases between. Written as DNA, the CDR3 is TGTGCCAGCAGTTACCAAACCGGGGAGCTGTTTTTT. Translated, it gives CASSYQTGELFF.

This sequence joins TRBV11-2 and TRBJ1-5, with TRBD1 identical over 9 bases. This CDR3 is built from 15 residues. Losses at the gene ends were 3 bases for V and 6 bases for J; bases not matched to a gene: 6. Germline loops: CDR1 SGHAT, CDR2 FQNNGV. CDR3 in amino acids: CASSLGTGRGQPQHF. CDR3 sequence (DNA): TGTGCCAGCAGCTTGGGGACAGGGAGAGGTCAGCCCCAGCATTTT.

This clone was seen only once. The chain joins TRBV10-1 to TRBJ2-7; 8 bases agree with TRBD1. V trimming: 6 bases; J trimming: 7 bases; junction bases outside the gene matches: 5. There are 12 residues in the CDR3. The germline CDR1 and CDR2 sequences are WNHNN and SYGVQD (reference sequence). CDR3 protein: CASRGQGVEQYF. DNA of the CDR3: TGCGCCAGCAGAGGACAGGGTGTGGAGCAGTACTTC.